The rows below give T cell receptor beta chains drawn from one sample of a study of T cell changes during pregnancy in multiple sclerosis. Clones were read by immunoSEQ multiplex PCR, and TCRdb kept only the in-frame ones, dropping some. The sample holds fewer than 70,000 clones, roughly 90% seen once. Sequencing used peripheral blood, obtained in the third trimester of pregnancy. Receptors were obtained from a female donor with multiple sclerosis, enrolled in a pregnancy study. CDR3s include the opening cysteine and the closing phenylalanine or tryptophan. Each record gives: J gene, clone size, D gene, V gene, CDR3 DNA, CDR3 protein. The D gene is left open where the match is weak. Clone sizes are given selectively: once, few, many, or a class where the clone is expanded.

TRBJ2-3 | . | . | TRBV4-2 | TGTGCCAGCAGCCGGGGGCAGGGTGCAGATACGCAGTATTTT | CASSRGQGADTQYF
TRBJ1-2 | . | . | TRBV5-1 | TGCGCCAGCAGCTGGGGGGGAAACTCTGGCTACACCTTC | CASSWGGNSGYTF
TRBJ1-1 | . | TRBD1 | TRBV2 | TGTGCCAGCAGACATGAAACAGGGGGCACTGAAGCTTTCTTT | CASRHETGGTEAFF
TRBJ2-1 | . | TRBD2 | TRBV7-6 | TGTGCCAGCAGCTTAGGGGGTGGGACTAGCGGGGGCGATGAGCAGTTCTTC | CASSLGGGTSGGDEQFF
TRBJ1-3 | . | TRBD1 | TRBV10-3 | TGTGCCATCACTGGGACAGGGAGAAACACCATATATTTT | CAITGTGRNTIYF
TRBJ2-3 | . | TRBD2 | TRBV28 | TGTGCCACCCTGATAGCGGGGGCTAGAGATACGCAGTATTTT | CATLIAGARDTQYF
TRBJ1-2 | once | . | TRBV6-1 | TGTGCCAGCAGCACAGGGTTTAGGGCCCAGAGGGGCTACACCTTC | CASSTGFRAQRGYTF
TRBJ2-5 | . | . | TRBV5-1 | TGCGCCAGCAGCTTGGCCGGGACACAAGAGACCCAGTACTTC | CASSLAGTQETQYF
TRBJ1-3 | . | . | TRBV7-6 | TGTGCCAGCAGCGTGGGGGTAGGAGGGGCCGGAAACACCATATATTTT | CASSVGVGGAGNTIYF
TRBJ2-3 | . | TRBD2 | TRBV13 | TGTGCCAGCAGCTTAGAACTAGCGAACACAGATACGCAGTATTTT | CASSLELANTDTQYF
TRBJ2-5 | . | . | TRBV21-1 | TGTGCCAGCAGCAAAGACTTAGCGGGGGGGCAAGAGACCCAGTACTTC | CASSKDLAGGQETQYF
TRBJ1-5 | . | TRBD1 | TRBV6-1 | TGTGCCAGCACAAACAGGGGGCACAATCAGCCCCAGCATTTT | CASTNRGHNQPQHF
TRBJ2-7 | . | . | TRBV6-1 | TGTGCCAGCACTTGGGGCAGCTACGAGCAGTACTTC | CASTWGSYEQYF
TRBJ1-2 | once | . | TRBV5-1 | TGCGCCAGCAGCCTGGATTTCGGGATGGCTGGCTACACCTTC | CASSLDFGMAGYTF
TRBJ2-7 | . | TRBD1 | TRBV28 | TGTGCCACCAACAGACAGGGGGCACCCAGGGACGAGCAGTACTTC | CATNRQGAPRDEQYF
TRBJ2-7 | . | TRBD1 | TRBV6-5 | TGTGCCAGCAGACCCAACGACAGGGCCGAGCAGTACTTC | CASRPNDRAEQYF
TRBJ1-1 | . | . | TRBV13 | TGTGCCAGCAGCGTCCTGTCGGGAAGTATGAACACTGAAGCTTTCTTT | CASSVLSGSMNTEAFF
TRBJ1-1 | . | . | TRBV7-9 | TGTGCCAGCAGCGGGGGGGCACTGAGAACTGAAGCTTTCTTT | CASSGGALRTEAFF
TRBJ1-1 | . | TRBD1 | TRBV2 | TGTGCCAGCAGTGGGATACAGGGGGCTCACATGAACACTGAAGCTTTCTTT | CASSGIQGAHMNTEAFF
TRBJ1-2 | . | . | TRBV30 | TGTGCCTGGTGCTCAGGAGGGCTCTATGGCTACACCTTC | CAWCSGGLYGYTF
TRBJ1-2 | . | . | TRBV28 | TGTGCCAGCAGCTCTTCAGGGGATGGGTATGGCTACACCTTC | CASSSSGDGYGYTF
TRBJ2-3 | . | TRBD2 | TRBV4-3 | TGCGCCAGCAGCCAGAGGGGACTAGCGTCCGATACGCAGTATTTT | CASSQRGLASDTQYF
TRBJ1-6 | few | . | TRBV4-1 | TGCGCCAGCAGTTCCAGGGGTAATAATTCACCCCTCCACTTT | CASSSRGNNSPLHF
TRBJ1-2 | few | . | TRBV10-3 | TGTGCCATCAATGGGCAGGGGCTAGAGGACTACACCTTC | CAINGQGLEDYTF
TRBJ2-2 | . | TRBD1 | TRBV6-1 | TGTGCCAGCAGTCCCGGGACAGGGGACACCGGGGAGCTGTTTTTT | CASSPGTGDTGELFF
TRBJ2-1 | . | TRBD2 | TRBV11-2 | TGTGCCAGCAGCTTAACGGGGGGTTACAATGAGCAGTTCTTC | CASSLTGGYNEQFF
TRBJ1-1 | . | . | TRBV19 | TGTGCCAGTAGTCTAGGGGCGAACACTGAAGCTTTCTTT | CASSLGANTEAFF
TRBJ2-1 | . | TRBD2 | TRBV6-5 | TGTGCCAGCAATGGCGGGGGAGCGCACAATGAGCAGTTCTTC | CASNGGGAHNEQFF
TRBJ1-2 | few | TRBD1 | TRBV5-1 | TGCGCCAGCAGCTTCGGGGACAGAAGTAGCTACACCTTC | CASSFGDRSSYTF
TRBJ2-1 | once | TRBD2 | TRBV7-9 | TGTGCCAGCAGCTTAGCGGGGGGGACTCCCAAGGAGCAGTTCTTC | CASSLAGGTPKEQFF
TRBJ2-1 | . | . | TRBV1 | TGCACCAGCAGCCAAGAAGGCGGACTAAAAAGGCTGTTCTTC | CTSSQEGGLKRLFF
TRBJ2-3 | . | TRBD2 | TRBV7-3 | TGTGCCAGCAGCTCCGGACTAGGCACAGATACGCAGTATTTT | CASSSGLGTDTQYF
TRBJ1-5 | . | . | TRBV9 | TGTGCCAGCAGCGTAGACACAGTTCAGCCCCAGCATTTT | CASSVDTVQPQHF
TRBJ2-1 | once | . | TRBV29-1 | TGCAGCGTGGAAGGGGAGACAGGCCATGAGCAGTTCTTC | CSVEGETGHEQFF
TRBJ1-1 | . | . | TRBV19 | TGTGCCAGTAGTACCCCCCTTTTTAACACTGAAGCTTTCTTT | CASSTPLFNTEAFF
TRBJ1-2 | . | . | TRBV9 | TGTGCCAGCAGCGTGAGCGGGGTAGCTAACTATGGCTACACCTTC | CASSVSGVANYGYTF
TRBJ1-2 | . | TRBD1 | TRBV7-9 | TGTGCCAGCAGCCTGGACAGGGAGTATGGCTACACCTTC | CASSLDREYGYTF